The 28 T cell receptor beta chains given below trace back to one sample, sequenced in a study of OX40 agonist ivuxolimab in advanced cancers. The assay was immunoSEQ multiplex PCR, and TCRdb's table has in-frame clones only and misses some. This repertoire shows roughly 58,000 clones, roughly 87% found once; its top ten account for around 0.79%. Material: CD4+ or CD8+ T cells sorted from blood, obtained in a trial of the OX40 agonist ivuxolimab. Receptors originate from an adult with an advanced solid tumor such as melanoma, head and neck, liver or kidney cancer.

The chain joins TRBV18 to TRBJ2-7; 10 positions agree with TRBD1. After removal of 3 bases from V and 2 bases from J, the junction contained 1 base not matched to a gene. The CDR3 runs 14 residues. Germline lookup yields CDR1 KGHSH and CDR2 LQKENI. The CDR3 region has the DNA TGTGCCAGCTCACCCGGGACAGGGGCCTACGAGCAGTACTTC. Its protein is CASSPGTGAYEQYF.

The rearrangement links TRBV20-1 to TRBJ2-1; 7 bases are a match to TRBD1. Per germline, CDR1 DFQATT and CDR2 SNEGSKA (reference sequence). The trim removed 8 bases at V and 7 bases at J, leaving 5 bases unmatched. The CDR3 consists of 11 residues. CDR3 nucleotide sequence: TGCAGTACCGACAGGGTAAATGAGCAGTTCTTC. Protein product: CSTDRVNEQFF.

V is TRBV28 and J is TRBJ1-1, with no clear D. Germline-derived CDR1 and CDR2 are MDHEN and SYDVKM. Trimming took off 6 bases at V and 5 bases at J, with 16 bases between the two ends. This CDR3 is built from 14 residues. CDR3 loop: CASRAGEGWTEAFF. For the CDR3, the DNA is TGTGCCAGCAGGGCCGGGGAGGGTTGGACTGAAGCTTTCTTT.

The V gene is TRBV9, the J gene TRBJ2-2; 8 positions match TRBD2. The trim removed 3 bases at V and 1 base at J, leaving 2 bases unmatched. Germline loops: CDR1 SGDLS, CDR2 YYNGEE. This CDR3 contains 15 residues. In DNA form, the CDR3 reads TGTGCCAGCAGCGGGGGACTAGGGAACACCGGGGAGCTGTTTTTT. This sequence encodes CASSGGLGNTGELFF.

This chain connects TRBV19 to TRBJ2-1; 10 bases match TRBD2. The CDR3 consists of 15 residues. Germline values: CDR1 LNHDA, CDR2 SQIVND (reference sequence). With V trimmed by 6 bases and J by 7 bases, 9 bases remained unmatched. CDR3 DNA sequence: TGTGCCAGTAGGTCCAGCGGGAGGGCCACGAATGAGCAGTTCTTC. It encodes CASRSSGRATNEQFF.

The chain employs TRBV6-6 and TRBJ2-2; the match to TRBD1 covers 9 bases. CDR3 length equals 16 residues. V was clipped by 0 bases and J by 4 bases; unmatched bases: 3. The germline gives CDR1 MNHNY, CDR2 SVGAGI (reference sequence). The CDR3: CASSYSLGQGTGELFF. CDR3 coding DNA: TGTGCCAGCAGTTACTCGTTGGGACAGGGCACCGGGGAGCTGTTTTTT.

V gene TRBV27 combines with J gene TRBJ2-5, with 7 bases lining up with TRBD2. Trimming took 5 bases from V and 5 from J; bases not matched to a gene: 11. Germline V lookup: CDR1 MNHEY, CDR2 SMNVEV (reference sequence). The length of the CDR3 is 15 residues. The CDR3 spells CASSSKWTSWETQYF. In DNA, the CDR3 is TGTGCCAGCAGTAGCAAATGGACTAGTTGGGAGACCCAGTACTTC.

This sequence joins TRBV7-3 and TRBJ2-1; D is possibly TRBD2 (6 bases). Germline V CDR1 and CDR2: SGHTA, FQGTGA. V lost 5 bases and J 2 bases, leaving 16 bases between the germline ends. This CDR3 region has 16 residues. The CDR3 sequence is CASSPGPSGPYNEQFF. DNA of the CDR3: TGTGCCAGCAGCCCGGGGCCCAGCGGGCCCTACAATGAGCAGTTCTTC.

The V and J genes are TRBV7-8 and TRBJ1-5, with 7 nucleotides matching TRBD1. The CDR3 sequence is 17 residues long. Germline values: CDR1 SGHVS, CDR2 FQNEAQ. The junction had 11 bases not matched to a gene; V was cut back by 5 bases and J by 1 base. CDR3 bases: TGTGCCAGCAGCCCCTCTACGGGACAGTTAAGCAATCAGCCCCAGCATTTT. Its protein product is CASSPSTGQLSNQPQHF.

The chain is built from TRBV13 and TRBJ2-7; D call uncertain. CDR3 length: 12 residues. Trimming removed 4 bases from V and 6 bases from J, with 10 bases in between. Germline lookup yields CDR1 PRHDT and CDR2 FYEKMQ (reference sequence). This CDR3 is CASSWTQGEQYF. The CDR3, as DNA: TGTGCCAGCAGCTGGACCCAAGGCGAGCAGTACTTC.

This clone was seen once. The J gene is TRBJ2-5, the V gene TRBV19; D unresolved. This CDR3 comprises 13 residues. The germline V and J ends were trimmed by 5 bases and 4 bases, with 11 bases remaining between them. Germline V gene sequence: CDR1 LNHDA, CDR2 SQIVND (reference sequence). The CDR3 loop reads CASSPGIAETQYF. The CDR3 DNA is TGTGCCAGTAGTCCCGGCATAGCAGAGACCCAGTACTTC.

The chain is built from TRBV7-6 and TRBJ2-7, with D maybe TRBD2 (5 bases). The germline V gene encodes CDR1 SGHVS and CDR2 FNYEAQ. This CDR3 comprises 14 residues. The ends were cut back, 11 bases at V and 6 bases at J, with 23 bases in the middle. CDR3 region: CAAKGSRSGIEQYF. CDR3 in DNA: TGTGCCGCAAAAGGGAGTAGATCCGGGATCGAGCAGTACTTC. The full variable domain, with the rest looked up from reference TRBV7-6 and TRBJ2-7, is GAGVSQSPRYKVTKRGQDVALRCDPISGHVSLYWYRQALGQGPEFLTYFNYEAQQDKSGLPNDRFSAERPEGSISTLTIQRTEQRDSAMYRCAAKGSRSGIEQYFGPGTRLTVT.

The chain recombines TRBV2 with TRBJ2-5; D uncertain. The germline V gene encodes CDR1 SNHLY and CDR2 FYNNEI. V was shortened by 4 bases and J by 2 bases, with 8 bases between the two germline ends. The CDR3 is 13 amino acids. CDR3 bases: TGTGCCAGCAGTGCCCCCCCTCAAGAGACCCAGTACTTC. Translation: CASSAPPQETQYF.

The CDR3: CASSPGTGVEGYTF. CDR3 sequence (DNA): TGTGCCAGCAGCCCCGGGACAGGGGTGGAGGGCTACACCTTC. This chain links TRBV7-9 with TRBJ1-2; 10 nucleotides align to TRBD1. V lost 5 bases and J lost 8; bases outside the gene matches: 8. The CDR3 runs to 14 residues. Germline V gene data show CDR1 as SEHNR and CDR2 as FQNEAQ (reference sequence). The whole variable domain, filled in from reference TRBV7-9 and TRBJ1-2, reads DTGVSQNPRHKITKRGQNVTFRCDPISEHNRLYWYRQTLGQGPEFLTYFQNEAQLEKSRLLSDRFSAERPKGSFSTLEIQRTEQGDSAMYLCASSPGTGVEGYTFGSGTRLTVV.

Of note for this clone: This sample includes further DNA sequences coding for the same CDR3. The chain is built from TRBV19 and TRBJ1-1; tentatively, D is TRBD1 (6 bases). CDR3 length: 14 residues. Germline lookup yields CDR1 LNHDA and CDR2 SQIVND (reference sequence). V gave up 3 bases and J gave up 5 bases, with 13 bases separating them. The CDR3 is CASSIQGRGTEAFF. As DNA, the CDR3 is TGTGCCAGTAGTATCCAGGGGCGGGGGACTGAAGCTTTCTTT.

The chain links TRBV19 to TRBJ2-1; TRBD1 aligns across 8 bases. Per the germline V gene, CDR1 is LNHDA and CDR2 is SQIVND (reference sequence). The CDR3 runs 15 residues. Germline trimming cut 4 bases from V and 5 bases from J; bases unmatched to any gene: 7. The CDR3 region has the DNA TGTGCCAGTAGTAAATCGACAGGGGCCCACAATGAGCAGTTCTTC. Translated: CASSKSTGAHNEQFF. Looking up the rest from reference TRBV19 and TRBJ2-1 gives the full variable domain: DGGITQSPKYLFRKEGQNVTLSCEQNLNHDAMYWYRQDPGQGLRLIYYSQIVNDFQKGDIAEGYSVSREKKESFPLTVTSAQKNPTAFYLCASSKSTGAHNEQFFGPGTRLTVL.

V is TRBV7-6 and J is TRBJ1-2; the D gene is possibly TRBD1 (5 bases). Germline V CDR1 and CDR2: SGHVS, FNYEAQ. The CDR3 runs to 15 residues. With 5 bases removed from V and 3 bases from J, the gap between germline ends came to 16 bases. The CDR3 loop reads CASSELMGGYYGYTF. CDR3 sequence (DNA): TGTGCCAGCAGCGAATTGATGGGGGGTTACTATGGCTACACCTTC.

Written as DNA, the CDR3 is TGTGCCAGCAGTTACTCCTCCAGGTTGACTGAAGCTTTCTTT. Protein product: CASSYSSRLTEAFF. The chain couples TRBV6-5 to TRBJ1-1, with unresolved D. Trimming took 0 bases from V and 5 from J, leaving 10 bases between them. CDR1 MNHEY and CDR2 SVGAGI come from the germline V gene. The CDR3 runs to 14 residues.

The CDR3 sequence is CAITNGYGYTF. The CDR3 DNA reads as TGTGCCATCACAAACGGCTATGGCTACACCTTC. V and J are TRBV28 and TRBJ1-2; D is ambiguous. V lost 10 bases, J lost 4 bases, and 10 bases lay in between. The germline V gene encodes CDR1 MDHEN and CDR2 SYDVKM. The CDR3 sequence is 11 residues long.

CDR3 sequence: CASSPPVWSGKLFF. The DNA for the CDR3 is TGTGCCAGCTCACCACCTGTCTGGTCCGGAAAACTGTTTTTT. The chain uses TRBV18 and TRBJ1-4; D unclear. The V end was cut by 0 bases, the J end by 10 bases, with 12 bases between. The CDR3 extends over 14 amino acids. Germline-derived CDR1 and CDR2 are KGHSH and LQKENI.

V gene TRBV7-2 combines with J gene TRBJ2-4, with a weak D call TRBD2 (5 bases). The CDR3 runs 15 residues. The V end lost 1 base, the J end lost 1 base, and 8 bases lay between the germline ends. Germline-derived CDR1 and CDR2 are SGHTA and FQGNSA. The CDR3 region is CASSLEGGAKNIQYF. The CDR3 bases are TGTGCCAGCAGCTTAGAGGGCGGGGCCAAAAACATTCAGTACTTC.

The chain carries TRBV6-5 and TRBJ2-2, with 8 bases fitting TRBD1. Germline CDR1 and CDR2: MNHEY and SVGAGI. The CDR3 is 14 amino acids. J was trimmed by 7 bases and V by 4 bases; bases with no gene match: 5. This CDR3 reads CASSWTGYLGELFF. As DNA, the CDR3 is TGTGCCAGCAGTTGGACAGGGTATCTCGGGGAGCTGTTTTTT.

This chain links TRBV29-1 with TRBJ1-2, with 7 bases fitting TRBD1. Germline CDR1 reads SQVTM; CDR2 reads ANQGSEA. The CDR3 totals 11 residues. With V trimmed by 7 bases and J by 7 bases, 6 bases remained unmatched. The CDR3, as DNA: TGCAGCGAAACAGGGGAAGGTGGCTACACCTTC. This encodes CSETGEGGYTF. Full variable domain (outside the CDR3, taken from reference TRBV29-1 and TRBJ1-2): SAVISQKPSRDICQRGTSLTIQCQVDSQVTMMFWYRQQPGQSLTLIATANQGSEATYESGFVIDKFPISRPNLTFSTLTVSNMSPEDSSIYLCSETGEGGYTFGSGTRLTVV.

This chain links TRBV5-4 with TRBJ2-2; the D gene is possibly TRBD1 (6 bases). Germline-derived CDR1 and CDR2 are SGHNT and YYREEE (reference sequence). V lost 3 bases, J lost 7 bases, and 13 bases lay in between. The CDR3 covers 14 residues. CDR3 sequence: CASSYSGVGGELFF. The CDR3 region has the DNA TGTGCCAGCAGCTATTCAGGGGTCGGCGGGGAGCTGTTTTTT.

This clone was observed a few times. The chain links TRBV7-2 to TRBJ1-2, with a possible D match to TRBD1 (6 bases). The V gene's germline CDR1 is SGHTA and CDR2 FQGNSA. Trimming shortened V by 5 bases and J by 8 bases, and 15 bases separated the two germline ends. The CDR3 runs to 13 residues. CDR3 residues: CASSARQVGGYTF. The CDR3 region has the DNA TGTGCCAGCAGCGCCCGACAGGTTGGAGGCTACACCTTC.

The V call is TRBV11-2, the J call TRBJ1-1; no definite D call. The germline gives CDR1 SGHAT, CDR2 FQNNGV. Trimming took 1 base from V and 1 from J, leaving 7 bases between them. This CDR3 spans 14 amino acids. The CDR3 nucleotides are TGTGCCAGCAGCTTAGGGGTAGCGAACACTGAAGCTTTCTTT. It specifies CASSLGVANTEAFF.

The CDR3 DNA is TGCGCCAGCAGTGATCACAGTTATGGCTACACCTTC. Translation gives CASSDHSYGYTF. This chain connects TRBV10-2 to TRBJ1-2; D not certain. Germline V gene sequence: CDR1 WSHSY, CDR2 SAAADI. The CDR3 consists of 12 residues. Trimming cost V 3 bases and J 5 bases, with 7 bases left between them.

V is TRBV27 and J is TRBJ1-5; no clear D gene. V dropped 3 bases and J dropped 0 bases, with 6 bases sitting between them. The germline CDR1 and CDR2 sequences are MNHEY and SMNVEV (reference sequence). The CDR3 extends over 14 amino acids. The CDR3 nucleotides are TGTGCCAGCAGTTTCAGTAATAGCAATCAGCCCCAGCATTTT. It translates to CASSFSNSNQPQHF.